This entry lists 19 T cell receptor beta chains sequenced from one sample in a study of blood T cell repertoires in COVID-19. Some clones are missing from TCRdb's copy, which holds only in-frame ones; the method was immunoSEQ multiplex PCR. The table includes 310,000 or so clones, roughly 86% detected once. The sample comprised peripheral blood. The receptors stem from a young woman who had recovered from COVID-19.

This chain connects TRBV4-2 to TRBJ1-1, with TRBD1 identical over 7 bases. Losses at the gene ends were 4 bases for V and 3 bases for J; bases not matched to a gene: 11. Per germline, CDR1 LGHNA and CDR2 YNFKEQ. The CDR3 has 16 residues. The CDR3 DNA sequence: TGTGCCAGCAGCCTCAGCGATACAGGGGATGACACTGAAGCTTTCTTT. It codes for CASSLSDTGDDTEAFF.

This chain links TRBV11-2 with TRBJ2-1; 13 positions match TRBD2. The length of the CDR3 is 15 residues. After removal of 6 bases from V and 10 bases from J, the junction contained 9 bases not matched to a gene. The germline V gene has CDR1 SGHAT and CDR2 FQNNGV. This CDR3 reads CASSGLAGVGEEQFF. CDR3 DNA sequence: TGTGCCAGCAGTGGACTAGCGGGAGTGGGGGAGGAGCAGTTCTTC.

The chain links TRBV18 to TRBJ1-4; TRBD1 matches 11 bases. Germline V gene sequence: CDR1 KGHSH, CDR2 LQKENI. This CDR3 region has 14 residues. The ends lost 6 bases at V and 3 bases at J; junction bases unmatched: 0. CDR3 DNA sequence: TGTGCCAGCTCGGACAGGGGGCCTAATGAAAAACTGTTTTTT. Translating it yields CASSDRGPNEKLFF.

The chain couples TRBV2 to TRBJ2-3, with TRBD2 identical over 7 bases. The germline V gene encodes CDR1 SNHLY and CDR2 FYNNEI. The CDR3 runs to 14 residues. Germline trimming cut 3 bases from V and 5 bases from J; bases unmatched to any gene: 5. CDR3 coding DNA: TGTGCCAGCAGTGATAGGACTAGGGGAGATACGCAGTATTTT. Its translation is CASSDRTRGDTQYF.

The chain links TRBV3-1 (or the pseudogene TRBV3-2) to TRBJ2-7; 7 nucleotides match TRBD2. The germline V gene has CDR1 LGHDT and CDR2 YNNKEL (reference sequence). The CDR3 is 13 residues long. V was clipped by 4 bases and J by 2 bases; unmatched bases: 2. DNA of the CDR3: TGTGCCAGCAGCCGCGGGAGTACCTACGAGCAGTACTTC. Amino acids: CASSRGSTYEQYF.

The CDR3 region is CASSHQGISLDEQFF. The CDR3 nucleotides are TGTGCCAGCAGCCACCAGGGGATTTCTCTCGATGAGCAGTTCTTC. The rearrangement links TRBV3-1 (or the pseudogene TRBV3-2) to TRBJ2-1, with D possibly being TRBD1 (6 bases). Trimming pared 3 bases from V and 8 bases from J, leaving 17 bases between. This CDR3 contains 15 residues. The germline gives CDR1 LGHDT, CDR2 YNNKEL (reference sequence).

The J gene is TRBJ2-7, the V gene TRBV4-1; perhaps TRBD1 as D (7 bases). The CDR3 has 16 residues. The germline CDR1 and CDR2 sequences are MGHRA and YSYEKL. Trimming took off 4 bases at V and 0 bases at J, with 16 bases between the two ends. Written as DNA, the CDR3 is TGCGCCAGCAGCCCGAACGCGGAGGGGGCCTCCTACGAGCAGTACTTC. It specifies CASSPNAEGASYEQYF.

V and J are TRBV6-1 and TRBJ2-7; TRBD1 aligns across 7 bases. Germline CDR1 MNHNS, CDR2 SASEGT. The CDR3 has 16 amino acids. Trimming took 3 bases from V and 3 from J; bases not matched to a gene: 11. CDR3 coding DNA: TGTGCCAGCAGTGATCCCTACGGGACAGCGGACTACGAGCAGTACTTC. Its translation: CASSDPYGTADYEQYF.

The chain recombines TRBV5-8 with TRBJ2-1; 7 nucleotides align to TRBD2. This CDR3 has 16 residues. Germline trimming cut 1 base from V and 8 bases from J; bases unmatched to any gene: 12. Germline-derived CDR1 and CDR2 are SGHTS and YDEGEE. The CDR3 DNA reads TGTGCCAGCAGCTTGCTCGTAGGGGAGGGTTTGTATGAGCAGTTCTTC. It is translated as CASSLLVGEGLYEQFF. The full variable domain, completed using reference TRBV5-8 and TRBJ2-1, is EAGVTQSPTHLIKTRGQQATLRCSPISGHTSVYWYQQALGLGLQFLLWYDEGEERNRGNFPPRFSGRQFPNYSSELNVNALELEDSALYLCASSLLVGEGLYEQFFGPGTRLTVL.

CDR3 DNA sequence: TGTGCCATCAGTGCTGGGCCCACTGAAGCTTTCTTT. It codes for CAISAGPTEAFF. The gene calls are TRBV10-3 and TRBJ1-1; D gene uncertain. The germline V gene encodes CDR1 ENHRY and CDR2 SYGVKD. The V and J ends lost 4 bases and 4 bases respectively, with 7 bases between them. The CDR3 is 12 residues long.

This chain uses TRBV25-1 with TRBJ2-2; unclear D gene. CDR3 length equals 16 residues. The germline V gene has CDR1 MGHDK and CDR2 SYGVNS. V lost 1 base, J lost 5 bases, and 14 bases lay in between. The CDR3 nucleotides are TGTGCCAGCAGTGAATGGTCTTTAGGAGAAACCGGGGAGCTGTTTTTT. Its protein product is CASSEWSLGETGELFF. Looking up the rest from reference TRBV25-1 and TRBJ2-2 gives the full variable domain: EADIYQTPRYLVIGTGKKITLECSQTMGHDKMYWYQQDPGMELHLIHYSYGVNSTEKGDLSSESTVSRIRTEHFPLTLESARPSHTSQYLCASSEWSLGETGELFFGEGSRLTVL.

This rearrangement joins TRBV4-3 to TRBJ2-7, with 8 bases matching TRBD1. V shed 2 bases, J shed 1 base, and the junction held 7 bases outside the gene matches. The CDR3 runs 16 residues. CDR1 is LGHNA and CDR2 is YSLEER in the germline V gene. DNA of the CDR3: TGCGCCAGCAGCCAACGCCTCACAGGGGGGTCCTACGAGCAGTACTTC. The encoded protein is CASSQRLTGGSYEQYF.

The V call is TRBV3-1 (or the pseudogene TRBV3-2), the J call TRBJ2-7, with 8 bases aligning to TRBD2. The CDR3 spans 15 residues. The V segment lost 4 bases and the J segment 4 bases; nucleotides outside the gene matches: 9. Per the germline V gene, CDR1 is LGHDT and CDR2 is YNNKEL (reference sequence). The CDR3: CASSRGPGLVYEQYF. The CDR3 region has the DNA TGTGCCAGCAGCCGGGGACCGGGACTAGTTTACGAGCAGTACTTC.

A few counts support this clone. The chain is built from TRBV3-1 (or the pseudogene TRBV3-2) and TRBJ2-1, with TRBD2 matching over 10 bases. The CDR3 sequence is 16 residues long. With 4 bases clipped from V and 9 bases from J, the junction kept 12 bases outside the gene matches. CDR1 and CDR2 (germline): LGHDT, YNNKEL (reference sequence). This CDR3 is CASSRGLLAGFIEQFF. The CDR3 region has the DNA TGTGCCAGCAGCCGAGGTTTACTAGCGGGATTTATTGAGCAGTTCTTC.

The genes are TRBV5-1 and TRBJ1-1; TRBD1 might be the D (6 bases). The germline V gene encodes CDR1 SGHRS and CDR2 YFSETQ. Trimming cost V 1 base and J 0 bases, with 13 bases left between them. The CDR3 runs to 16 residues. CDR3 sequence reads: CASSLIPTGMNTEAFF. Written as DNA, the CDR3 is TGCGCCAGCAGCTTGATACCTACAGGGATGAACACTGAAGCTTTCTTT.

The chain carries TRBV4-1 and TRBJ2-7; TRBD1 is a possible D gene (6 bases). Trimming took off 4 bases at V and 3 bases at J, with 13 bases between the two ends. This CDR3 spans 14 amino acids. CDR1 is MGHRA and CDR2 is YSYEKL in the germline V gene. DNA for the CDR3: TGCGCCAGCAGCCCCGCTCAGGGGAGCTACGAGCAGTACTTC. Translated: CASSPAQGSYEQYF.

This clone was recorded once. This sequence joins TRBV7-2 and TRBJ1-1; D is uncertain. Trimming cost V 1 base and J 2 bases, with 14 bases left between them. Germline-derived CDR1 and CDR2 are SGHTA and FQGNSA. The CDR3 runs to 16 residues. The CDR3 DNA is TGTGCCAGCAGCTTAGGACGCGGTAGGCAAAACACTGAAGCTTTCTTT. This translates into CASSLGRGRQNTEAFF. Using reference TRBV7-2 and TRBJ1-1 for the parts outside the CDR3, the full variable domain is GAGVSQSPSNKVTEKGKDVELRCDPISGHTALYWYRQSLGQGLEFLIYFQGNSAPDKSGLPSDRFSAERTGGSVSTLTIQRTQQEDSAVYLCASSLGRGRQNTEAFFGQGTRLTVV.

The V gene is TRBV5-1, the J gene TRBJ2-1; TRBD2 aligns across 9 bases. The V gene end was trimmed by 4 bases and the J gene end by 4 bases; junction bases not matched to a gene: 6. The CDR3 is 15 residues long. The germline V gene has CDR1 SGHRS and CDR2 YFSETQ. The CDR3 loop reads CASSRTSVNYNEQFF. The CDR3, as DNA: TGCGCCAGCAGCCGGACTAGCGTAAATTACAATGAGCAGTTCTTC. Full variable domain (outside the CDR3, taken from reference TRBV5-1 and TRBJ2-1): KAGVTQTPRYLIKTRGQQVTLSCSPISGHRSVSWYQQTPGQGLQFLFEYFSETQRNKGNFPGRFSGRQFSNSRSEMNVSTLELGDSALYLCASSRTSVNYNEQFFGPGTRLTVL.

The chain uses TRBV27 and TRBJ2-7; 8 bases align to TRBD1. The CDR3 contains 15 residues. Germline V lookup: CDR1 MNHEY, CDR2 SMNVEV (reference sequence). V trimming: 5 bases; J trimming: 1 base; junction bases outside the gene matches: 7. The CDR3 nucleotides read TGTGCCAGCAGTCCTACAGGGGGGAGTTCCTACGAGCAGTACTTC. Amino acids: CASSPTGGSSYEQYF.